This entry is about one T cell receptor (beta chain). Its target is unknown. Whole-study results and caveats: Tumor-infiltrating Treg TCR alpha and beta sequences overlapped most with tumor naive CD4+ T cells, then blood naive. Tumor memory CD4+ T cell TCR gene usage was found to cluster with blood and lymph node memory CD4+ cells and with lymph node naive CD4+ cells.

This CDR3 is built from 19 residues. Unmatched junction bases numbered 16, after V lost 6 bases and J lost 1 base. CD25-based Treg depletion was applied to purified naive CD4+ T cells. After constant-region reverse-primer amplification, full-length variable regions underwent semi-nested PCR with Nested Universal Primer A. TCRdb passed the 5' RACE reads through MiXCR, listing each CDR3 protein once. The sample lists 20,000 to 25,000 distinct CDR3 sequences, 30% occurring once. The rearrangement uses TRBV12-3 or TRBV12-4 and TRBJ2-1, with 9 bases that match TRBD2. Sequences were obtained from tumor-infiltrating naive CD4+ T cells sorted from the breast tumor. Subset described: naive CD4+ T cells, CD4+CD45RA+CD25-. This receptor was obtained from a female donor with breast cancer. CDR3: CASSGREAGGKGSYNEQFF. The DNA of the CDR3 is TGTGCCAGCAGCGGACGCGAAGCGGGAGGCAAAGGTTCCTACAATGAGCAGTTCTTC.